At least ten counts were recorded for the clone carrying this T cell receptor beta chain. Its antigen is unknown. MiXCR, run by TCRdb on the multiplex PCR reads, gives a single entry per CDR3 protein. The table shows hundreds of thousands of distinct CDR3 sequences, with about 34% occurring only once. The record originates from a study of breast tumors, draining lymph nodes, adjacent tissues. The lymph nodes were axillary draining lymph nodes from breast cancer patients. The study, taken as a whole, reports: Compared with lymph nodes, tumors were less diverse; compared with nontumor tissue, more. Data only fit, rather than demonstrated, lymph node origin of most tumor T cells.

This receptor was identified in a female donor with breast cancer. Some clones in this sample may be carry-over from other donors' samples. Sequencing was performed on axillary lymph node tissue.

This CDR3 is CASSLVPAITQETQYF. The DNA for the CDR3 is TGCGCCAGCAGCTTGGTCCCAGCGATAACCCAAGAGACCCAGTACTTC. V gene TRBV5-1 combines with J gene TRBJ2-5, with D unclear. Germline-derived CDR1 and CDR2 are SGHRS and YFSETQ. The CDR3 contains 16 residues. Trimming took 0 bases from V and 1 from J, leaving 13 bases between them.